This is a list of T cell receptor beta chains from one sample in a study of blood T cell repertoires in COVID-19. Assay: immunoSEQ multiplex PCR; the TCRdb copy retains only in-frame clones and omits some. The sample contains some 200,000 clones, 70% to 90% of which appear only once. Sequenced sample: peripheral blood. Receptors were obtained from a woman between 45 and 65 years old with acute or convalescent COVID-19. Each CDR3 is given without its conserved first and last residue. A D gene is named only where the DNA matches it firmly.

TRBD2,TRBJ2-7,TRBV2,ASKPGLAGGISYEQY
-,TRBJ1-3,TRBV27,ASRADSGNTIY
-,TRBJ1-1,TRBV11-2,ASSQLRDFDGLNTEAF
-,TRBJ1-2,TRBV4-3,ASSPQSQGTAYGYT
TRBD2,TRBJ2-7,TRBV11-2,ASKTSGGPYEQY
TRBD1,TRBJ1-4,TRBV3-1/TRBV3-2,ASSQGGTVLGKLF
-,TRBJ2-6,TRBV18,ASPAGDPSGANVLT
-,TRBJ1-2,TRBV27,ASSPWIGTTLGGYT
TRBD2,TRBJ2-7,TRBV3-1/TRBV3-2,ASRDAGGTY
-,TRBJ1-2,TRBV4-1,AAQLPHYGYT
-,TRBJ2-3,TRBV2,ASSDQGALGDTQY
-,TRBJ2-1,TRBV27,ASTLRESSYNEQF
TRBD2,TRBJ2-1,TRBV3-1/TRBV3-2,ASSLSGRYNEQF
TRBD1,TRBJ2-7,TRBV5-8,ASLTGTGFYEQY
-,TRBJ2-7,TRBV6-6,ASSSVPGDYEQY
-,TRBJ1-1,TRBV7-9,ASSLAPRLNTEAF
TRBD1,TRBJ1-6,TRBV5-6,ASGWDRGDSPLH
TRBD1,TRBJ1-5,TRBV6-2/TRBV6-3,ASSYSGTGVLSNQPQH
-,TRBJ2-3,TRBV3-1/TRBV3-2,ASSQRADTQY
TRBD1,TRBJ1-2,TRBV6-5,ASRPQGAGGYT
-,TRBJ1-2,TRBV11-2,ASSLEGGGLDYGYT
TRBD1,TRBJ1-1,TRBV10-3,AISDRGRTEAF
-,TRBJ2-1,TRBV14,ASSPWTGRDEQF
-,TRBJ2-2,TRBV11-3,ASSYGGTNTGELF
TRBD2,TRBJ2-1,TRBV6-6,ASSLGTSGKTEQF